At least ten counts were recorded for the clone carrying this T cell receptor beta chain. Its target is not known. Germline CDR1 and CDR2: KGHSH and LQKENI. The CDR3 contains 13 residues. With 8 bases removed from V and 5 bases from J, the gap between germline ends came to 12 bases. Unique molecular identifiers were incorporated into the prepared TCRbeta library. TCRdb passed the PCR reads through MiXCR, listing each CDR3 protein once. This sample carries hundreds of thousands of distinct CDR3 sequences, roughly 7.7% of them seen once, and the ten largest clones take just under 6.5%. This record comes from a study of T-cell reconstitution after alpha-beta-depleted transplantation in children. General study results and limits: From surviving recipient T cells and thymic progenitors came the high day-60 TCRbeta diversity observed in some patients.

The chain is built from TRBV18 and TRBJ2-2; D gene ambiguous. Sequencing was performed on PBMCs, mostly from graft donor cells, taken 180 days after TCRalphabeta/CD19-depleted stem cell transplant. The TCR sequence derives from a male patient younger than 18 who had a stem cell transplant for acute lymphoblastic leukemia, so the T cells may come from the graft donor. The CDR3, as DNA: TGTGCCAGCAGCCCTTGGGGAACCGGGGAGCTGTTTTTT. This sequence encodes CASSPWGTGELFF.